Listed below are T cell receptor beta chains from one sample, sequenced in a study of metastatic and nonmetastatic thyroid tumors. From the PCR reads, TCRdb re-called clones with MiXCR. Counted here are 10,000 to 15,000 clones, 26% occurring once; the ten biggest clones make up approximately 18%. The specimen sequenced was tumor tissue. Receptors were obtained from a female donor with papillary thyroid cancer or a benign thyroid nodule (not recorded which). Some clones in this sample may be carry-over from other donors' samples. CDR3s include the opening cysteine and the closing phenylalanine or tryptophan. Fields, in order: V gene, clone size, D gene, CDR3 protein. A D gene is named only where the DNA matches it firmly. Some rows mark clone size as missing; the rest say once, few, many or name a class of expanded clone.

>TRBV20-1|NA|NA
CSAAQQPYGYTF
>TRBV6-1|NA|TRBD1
CAGIPRTGTYDQYF
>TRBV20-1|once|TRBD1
CSSVDRGRPGTNSPLHF
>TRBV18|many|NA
CAGSPGGQVSYEQYF
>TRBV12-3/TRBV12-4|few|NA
CASSLVARVLTDTQYF
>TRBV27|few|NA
CASSEQVYGDTIYF
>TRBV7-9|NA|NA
CASSGGGGNTEAFF
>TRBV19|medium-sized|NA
CASSNRTNTEAFF
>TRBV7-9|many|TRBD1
CASTKGQPPGDTQYF
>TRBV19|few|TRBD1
CASSIGGQQETQYF
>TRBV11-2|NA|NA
CASSLCRQETQYF
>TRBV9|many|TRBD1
CASSPTGEGGNTIYF
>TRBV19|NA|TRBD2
CASSRIGGETQYF
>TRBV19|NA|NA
CASSIYGGTDTQYF
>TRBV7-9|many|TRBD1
CASSFDREDTQYF
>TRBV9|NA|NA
CASSPGSIRAHNSPLHF
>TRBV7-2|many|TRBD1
CASSLASGTGLGYTF
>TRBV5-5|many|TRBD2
CASSPGLAGTQETQYF
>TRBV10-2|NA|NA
CASTLDSEDEQFF
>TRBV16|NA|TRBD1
CASSQDRGSTDTKYF
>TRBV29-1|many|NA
CSVDSHTDAGTEAFF
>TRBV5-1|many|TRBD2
CASSLELAGDTQYF
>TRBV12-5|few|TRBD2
CASGTQRGSYNEQFF
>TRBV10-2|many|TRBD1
CASSESRKTGKETQYF
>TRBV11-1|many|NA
CASNPPNTGELFF
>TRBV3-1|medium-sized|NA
CASSQDLQQVEAFF
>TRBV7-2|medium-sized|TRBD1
CASSLASGQLIGSYEQYF
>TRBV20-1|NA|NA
CSAPPVDSSYNEQFF
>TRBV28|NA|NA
CSSRGATDTQYF
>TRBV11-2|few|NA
CASSYVGGAGNEQFF
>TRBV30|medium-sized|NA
CAWSGKQFNYGYTF
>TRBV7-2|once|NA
CASSLAPGGRRTGAFF
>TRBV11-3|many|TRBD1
CASSLQGVPYNEQFF
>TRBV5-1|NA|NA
CASSMGAVTGELFF
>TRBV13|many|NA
CASSLGISYEQYF
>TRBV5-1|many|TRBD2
CASSRGTSGRTNEQFF
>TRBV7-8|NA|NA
CASSLQGSRNGYTF
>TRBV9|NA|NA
CASSVAGGGYEQYF
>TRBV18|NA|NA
CASSRGVGEPGNTIYF
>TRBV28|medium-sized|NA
CASRTQGPGNTIYF
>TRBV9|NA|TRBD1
CASSSPGQGANTGELFF